The 14 T cell receptor beta chains below were found in one sample sequenced in a study of T cell repertoires in cytomegalovirus infection. In TCRdb, the reads were re-called with MiXCR into one record per CDR3 protein. The sample shows hundreds of thousands of distinct CDR3 sequences, over 15% of them seen only once. The sample comprised PBMCs. The source of these receptors is a human donor in good health (CMV status not recorded). Some clones in this sample may be carry-over from other donors' samples.

This chain joins TRBV2 and TRBJ2-5; 10 nucleotides agree with TRBD2. Germline V CDR1 and CDR2: SNHLY, FYNNEI. CDR3 size: 15 residues. The V gene end was trimmed by 3 bases and the J gene end by 4 bases; junction bases not matched to a gene: 5. The CDR3 nucleotides are TGTGCCAGCAGTGAGCTAGCGGGAGATATAGAGACCCAGTACTTC. It translates to CASSELAGDIETQYF.

V gene TRBV12-3 or TRBV12-4 combines with J gene TRBJ2-5, with 7 bases fitting TRBD2. The V gene end was trimmed by 0 bases and the J gene end by 5 bases; junction bases not matched to a gene: 3. This CDR3 is 14 amino acids long. CDR3 DNA sequence: TGTGCCAGCAGTTTAGCGGGGGGGGTGGAGACCCAGTACTTC. Translated, it gives CASSLAGGVETQYF.

The rearrangement joins TRBV7-9 to TRBJ2-1; 13 bases match TRBD2. Germline assignment: CDR1 SEHNR and CDR2 FQNEAQ (reference sequence). The CDR3 loop spans 15 amino acids. The V segment lost 4 bases and the J segment 8 bases; nucleotides outside the gene matches: 5. This CDR3 reads CASSSTSGRADEQFF. CDR3 nucleotide sequence: TGTGCCAGCAGCTCTACTAGCGGGAGGGCCGATGAGCAGTTCTTC.

V usage is TRBV6-2 or TRBV6-3 and J usage is TRBJ2-3; TRBD1 is a possible D gene (5 bases). In germline, CDR1 is MNHEY, CDR2 SVGEGT. This CDR3 is built from 13 residues. V lost 8 bases, J lost 3 bases, and 12 bases lay in between. CDR3 bases: TGTGCCAGCGGAACGGACACGACAGATACGCAGTATTTT. Protein sequence: CASGTDTTDTQYF.

J is TRBJ2-2 and V is TRBV20-1; a possible D gene is TRBD2 (6 bases). V was clipped by 1 base and J by 4 bases, with 16 bases between them. The V gene's germline CDR1 is DFQATT and CDR2 SNEGSKA (reference sequence). The CDR3 length is 16 residues. CDR3 sequence: CSARGPGRDGTGELFF. The DNA for the CDR3 is TGCAGTGCTAGAGGCCCTGGGCGGGATGGCACCGGGGAGCTGTTTTTT.

This clonotype was recorded a few times. The CDR3 sequence is CASSAAPNQPQHF. The CDR3 region has the DNA TGCGCCAGCAGTGCCGCACCTAATCAGCCCCAGCATTTT. The chain is built from TRBV5-1 and TRBJ1-5; no clear D. CDR3 size: 13 residues. Trimming pared 5 bases from V and 4 bases from J, leaving 10 bases between. Germline loops: CDR1 SGHRS, CDR2 YFSETQ.

V usage is TRBV29-1 and J usage is TRBJ2-1; a weak D match, TRBD2 (5 bases). Germline loops: CDR1 SQVTM, CDR2 ANQGSEA. Trimming stripped 4 bases from V and 5 bases from J, with 12 bases between. The CDR3 consists of 13 residues. CDR3 loop: CSVGMTTDNEQFF. In nucleotides, the CDR3 is TGCAGCGTTGGAATGACTACCGACAATGAGCAGTTCTTC.

This clonotype came up a few times. The chain uses TRBV7-2 and TRBJ2-7; TRBD1 agrees at 9 bases. V dropped 5 bases and J dropped 3; count of bases not matched to a gene: 8. The CDR3 totals 15 residues. The germline V gene has CDR1 SGHTA and CDR2 FQGNSA. CDR3 in amino acids: CASSRTGGYYYEQYF. DNA of the CDR3: TGTGCCAGCAGCCGTACAGGGGGCTACTACTACGAGCAGTACTTC.

The genes are TRBV5-1 and TRBJ2-1; maybe TRBD2 (6 bases). The CDR3 is 14 amino acids. V dropped 0 bases and J dropped 9 bases, with 13 bases sitting between them. Germline CDR1 SGHRS, CDR2 YFSETQ. The CDR3 spells CASSLAPAEGEQFF. The CDR3 DNA is TGCGCCAGCAGCTTGGCCCCCGCGGAGGGTGAGCAGTTCTTC.

This clonotype occurred many times. This chain joins TRBV27 and TRBJ2-4, with 12 positions matching TRBD2. V lost 4 bases to trimming and J lost 1 base; unmatched junction nucleotides: 8. This CDR3 contains 18 residues. Per the germline V gene, CDR1 is MNHEY and CDR2 is SMNVEV (reference sequence). The CDR3 nucleotides read TGTGCCAGCAGTTCAGGACTAGCGGGGAGCCTGGCCAAAAACATTCAGTACTTC. It translates to CASSSGLAGSLAKNIQYF.

This clonotype showed up many times. The genes are TRBV23-1 and TRBJ1-4, with D hard to call. TRBV23-1 is known as an ORF, though its function is uncertain. Trimming removed 4 bases at V and 11 bases at J, with 32 bases between. This CDR3 has 19 amino acids. For the CDR3, the DNA is TGCGCCAGCAGTCGCACAGAACTTAATAAACTAATGAACTGGGAGAAACTGTTTTTT. This encodes CASSRTELNKLMNWEKLFF.

This chain joins TRBV6-2 or TRBV6-3 and TRBJ1-1, with TRBD1 matching 8 bases. Trimming removed 10 bases from V and 0 bases from J; junction bases left unmatched: 7. This CDR3 contains 14 residues. CDR1 and CDR2 (germline): MNHEY, SVGEGT. CDR3 sequence reads: CATQGAIMNTEAFF. The CDR3 coding sequence is TGTGCCACCCAGGGGGCAATTATGAACACTGAAGCTTTCTTT.

This clonotype has only a few counts. This chain uses TRBV6-2 or TRBV6-3 with TRBJ1-1; D unclear. The V end lost 1 base, the J end lost 1 base, and 7 bases lay between the germline ends. The CDR3 has 14 amino acids. The germline CDR1 and CDR2 sequences are MNHEY and SVGEGT. The CDR3 reads CASSYLVSNTEAFF. The CDR3 DNA is TGTGCCAGCAGTTACTTGGTCTCGAACACTGAAGCTTTCTTT.

J is TRBJ1-2 and V is TRBV5-6; D ambiguous. CDR1 is SGHDT, CDR2 YYEEEE, per germline. The CDR3 runs 13 residues. V gave up 4 bases and J gave up 0 bases, with 7 bases separating them. The CDR3 coding sequence is TGTGCCAGCAGCGTAGTAGCTAACTATGGCTACACCTTC. It codes for CASSVVANYGYTF.